The 30 T cell receptor beta chains reported below all come from one sample, sequenced in a study of T cell responses to AZD1222 COVID-19 vaccine. Some clones are missing from TCRdb's copy, which holds only in-frame ones; the method was immunoSEQ multiplex PCR. The repertoire holds 150,000 or so clones, with around 89% as singletons. The sequences come from peripheral blood, collected on day 0 of AZD1222 vaccination. All receptors derive from an adult in good health.

This chain uses TRBV18 with TRBJ1-1, with 7 bases aligning to TRBD1. The CDR3 runs 14 residues. Trimming cost V 5 bases and J 3 bases; bases outside gene matches: 6. Germline V gives CDR1 KGHSH, CDR2 LQKENI. This CDR3 reads CASSSNRGDTEAFF. CDR3 in DNA: TGTGCCAGCTCATCCAACAGGGGTGACACTGAAGCTTTCTTT.

The CDR3 region is CASSRDRTGIYEQYF. DNA of the CDR3: TGCGCCAGCAGCCGCGACCGCACAGGGATCTACGAGCAGTACTTC. This chain uses TRBV4-3 with TRBJ2-7; possible D gene TRBD1, 6 bases. This CDR3 is 15 amino acids long. Trimming left V 4 bases short and J 3 bases short, with 16 bases between. Germline-derived CDR1 and CDR2 are LGHNA and YSLEER.

The genes are TRBV5-1 and TRBJ2-7; D is perhaps TRBD1 or TRBD2 (6 bases each). Per the germline V gene, CDR1 is SGHRS and CDR2 is YFSETQ. V lost 4 bases, J lost 7 bases, and 24 bases lay in between. This CDR3 has 16 residues. CDR3 in DNA: TGCGCCAGCAGCCCAGGATGGGGGGCGCTAGGTAAGGAGCAGTACTTC. It codes for CASSPGWGALGKEQYF.

V is TRBV7-2 and J is TRBJ2-7, with D perhaps matching TRBD2 (5 bases). Germline lookup yields CDR1 SGHTA and CDR2 FQGNSA. Deletions cut 0 bases from V and 2 bases from J, with 11 bases between. The CDR3 length is 15 residues. CDR3 in DNA: TGTGCCAGCAGCTTAGCCGCGGGTGTAGCCTACGAGCAGTACTTC. Its protein is CASSLAAGVAYEQYF.

The chain joins TRBV21-1 to TRBJ1-1. TRBV21-1 is classified as a pseudogene. This CDR3 region has 13 residues. CDR3 nucleotides: TGTGCCAGCAGCAAAGTGGGGGTAGCTGAAGCTTTCTTT. Amino acid sequence: CASSKVGVAEAFF.

This chain links TRBV12-5 with TRBJ1-2; TRBD1 agrees at 7 bases. The CDR3 runs 15 residues. J was trimmed by 7 bases and V by 4 bases; bases with no gene match: 12. Germline V gene sequence: CDR1 LGHNT, CDR2 FRNRAP. CDR3: CASGSPDRAMSGYTF. As DNA, the CDR3 is TGTGCTAGTGGTTCCCCCGACAGGGCAATGAGTGGCTACACCTTC.

The J gene is TRBJ2-1, the V gene TRBV4-1; D might be TRBD2 (5 bases). CDR3 size: 16 residues. V lost 1 base, J lost 3 bases, and 13 bases lay in between. Germline lookup yields CDR1 MGHRA and CDR2 YSYEKL. DNA of the CDR3: TGCGCCAGCAGCCAAGGGGTTGAGCGGTTCTACAATGAGCAGTTCTTC. Translating it yields CASSQGVERFYNEQFF.

The chain employs TRBV10-3 and TRBJ2-3; D might be TRBD2 (6 bases). Trimming took off 5 bases at V and 2 bases at J, with 14 bases between the two ends. CDR3 length equals 15 residues. The germline V gene has CDR1 ENHRY and CDR2 SYGVKD. CDR3 region: CAISPLASLTDTQYF. The CDR3 bases are TGTGCCATCAGTCCCCTAGCGTCCCTCACAGATACGCAGTATTTT.

V usage is TRBV7-2 and J usage is TRBJ1-4; 8 nucleotides match TRBD1. From germline, CDR1 is SGHTA and CDR2 FQGNSA. V shed 3 bases and J 7 bases; nucleotides not matched to a gene: 7. This CDR3 is 15 amino acids long. The CDR3 reads CASSFRQGLTEKLFF. DNA of the CDR3: TGTGCCAGCAGCTTTAGACAGGGGCTGACTGAAAAACTGTTTTTT. The entire variable domain, with the rest obtained from reference TRBV7-2 and TRBJ1-4, is as follows: GAGVSQSPSNKVTEKGKDVELRCDPISGHTALYWYRQSLGQGLEFLIYFQGNSAPDKSGLPSDRFSAERTGGSVSTLTIQRTQQEDSAVYLCASSFRQGLTEKLFFGSGTQLSVL.

V is TRBV7-6 and J is TRBJ2-2, with 10 bases fitting TRBD2. Germline CDR1 reads SGHVS; CDR2 reads FNYEAQ. The CDR3 has 15 amino acids. J lost 2 bases, V lost 6 bases, and 3 bases had no gene match. The CDR3, as DNA: TGTGCCAGCAGATCTAGCGGGAGCAACACCGGGGAGCTGTTTTTT. This gives the protein CASRSSGSNTGELFF.

V usage is TRBV29-1 and J usage is TRBJ2-1, with unresolved D. Germline V gene sequence: CDR1 SQVTM, CDR2 ANQGSEA. Trimming left V 5 bases short and J 5 bases short, with 10 bases between. This CDR3 comprises 12 residues. This CDR3 reads CSVTHSHNEQFF. The CDR3 coding sequence is TGCAGCGTTACACATTCCCACAATGAGCAGTTCTTC.

The V call is TRBV6-5, the J call TRBJ2-7, with D maybe TRBD1 (6 bases). The V gene lost 6 bases and the J gene lost 0 bases, with 12 bases spanning the gap. This CDR3 is built from 14 residues. Per germline, CDR1 MNHEY and CDR2 SVGAGI. The CDR3 here is CASSGTPSSYEQYF. The CDR3 DNA follows: TGTGCCAGCAGCGGGACACCGAGCTCCTACGAGCAGTACTTC.

This CDR3 is CASSLFPGQGSYEQYF. CDR3 in DNA: TGTGCCAGCAGTTTATTTCCGGGACAGGGCTCGTACGAGCAGTACTTC. The chain couples TRBV28 to TRBJ2-7; 9 bases line up with TRBD1. V was clipped by 1 base and J by 4 bases; unmatched bases: 8. Germline assignment: CDR1 MDHEN and CDR2 SYDVKM. The CDR3 spans 16 residues.

This clone was seen a few times. V and J are TRBV6-4 and TRBJ1-2; D unclear. CDR1 and CDR2 from the germline V gene are MRHNA and SNTAGT. This CDR3 has 13 residues. V lost 3 bases to trimming and J lost 2 bases, with 7 bases between them. CDR3 bases: TGTGCCAGCAGTGAAAACGGAAACTATGGCTACACCTTC. Amino acids: CASSENGNYGYTF.

The genes are TRBV2 and TRBJ2-3; possibly TRBD1 or TRBD2 for D (5 bases each). Trimming took off 8 bases at V and 14 bases at J, with 17 bases between the two ends. CDR3 size: 11 residues. CDR1 and CDR2 (germline): SNHLY, FYNNEI. CDR3 residues: CASGAGALAYF. DNA for the CDR3: TGTGCCAGCGGTGCCGGGGCGCTAGCGTATTTT.

The chain joins TRBV14 to TRBJ2-7, with a possible D match to TRBD1 (6 bases). The CDR3 length is 14 residues. V was clipped by 4 bases and J by 2 bases, with 12 bases between them. The germline CDR1 and CDR2 sequences are SGHDN and FVKESK. The CDR3 protein is CASSPWDIAYEQYF. The CDR3 nucleotides are TGTGCCAGCAGCCCCTGGGACATCGCCTACGAGCAGTACTTC. The full variable domain, in which reference TRBV14 and TRBJ2-7 provide the parts outside the CDR3, is EAGVTQFPSHSVIEKGQTVTLRCDPISGHDNLYWYRRVMGKEIKFLLHFVKESKQDESGMPNNRFLAERTGGTYSTLKVQPAELEDSGVYFCASSPWDIAYEQYFGPGTRLTVT.

This chain connects TRBV12-3 or TRBV12-4 to TRBJ2-5; 8 bases agree with TRBD2. This CDR3 has 12 residues. Unmatched junction bases numbered 0, after V lost 5 bases and J lost 4 bases. CDR3 amino acids: CASSRGGETQYF. DNA of the CDR3: TGTGCCAGCAGTCGGGGGGGAGAGACCCAGTACTTC.

V is TRBV18 and J is TRBJ2-1; the match to TRBD2 covers 10 bases. The CDR3 sequence is 18 residues long. V dropped 3 bases and J dropped 0; count of bases not matched to a gene: 8. Per the germline V gene, CDR1 is KGHSH and CDR2 is LQKENI. CDR3 amino acids: CASSPSGLAASSYNEQFF. In DNA, the CDR3 is TGTGCCAGCTCACCGTCTGGACTAGCGGCCAGCTCCTACAATGAGCAGTTCTTC.

This clone was seen a single time. The gene calls are TRBV7-9 and TRBJ2-7, with 11 bases fitting TRBD2. Germline V gene lookup returns CDR1 SEHNR and CDR2 FQNEAQ (reference sequence). This CDR3 contains 14 residues. Trimming removed 4 bases from V and 7 bases from J; junction bases left unmatched: 6. CDR3 amino acids: CASSSGSSGREQYF. The CDR3 DNA follows: TGTGCCAGCAGCTCCGGTTCTAGCGGGAGGGAGCAGTACTTC.

CDR3: CASRQGAPFYEQYF. The DNA for the CDR3 is TGCGCCAGCAGGCAGGGGGCCCCTTTTTACGAGCAGTACTTC. This sequence joins TRBV10-1 and TRBJ2-7; 8 nucleotides agree with TRBD1. The CDR3 spans 14 residues. Germline CDR1 WNHNN, CDR2 SYGVQD (reference sequence). V was clipped by 6 bases and J by 4 bases; unmatched bases: 8.

The V gene is TRBV18, the J gene TRBJ1-6; TRBD1 agrees at 9 bases. The CDR3 sequence is 15 residues long. Germline-derived CDR1 and CDR2 are KGHSH and LQKENI. The ends lost 3 bases at V and 7 bases at J; junction bases unmatched: 4. The CDR3 region has the DNA TGTGCCAGCTCACCGGGACAGGGACAAAATTCACCCCTCCACTTT. It is translated as CASSPGQGQNSPLHF. The full variable domain, its missing parts supplied by reference TRBV18 and TRBJ1-6, is NAGVMQNPRHLVRRRGQEARLRCSPMKGHSHVYWYRQLPEEGLKFMVYLQKENIIDESGMPKERFSAEFPKEGPSILRIQQVVRGDSAAYFCASSPGQGQNSPLHFGNGTRLTVT.

This clone has only a few counts. The rearrangement joins TRBV18 to TRBJ1-1, with 8 bases aligning to TRBD1. The V and J ends lost 4 bases and 1 base, in that order; junction bases with no gene match: 2. The germline V gene has CDR1 KGHSH and CDR2 LQKENI. There are 14 residues in the CDR3. DNA of the CDR3: TGTGCCAGCTCACGGGACAGGAAGAACACTGAAGCTTTCTTT. It specifies CASSRDRKNTEAFF.

The V and J genes are TRBV15 and TRBJ1-5; TRBD1 matches 9 bases. Trimming took 5 bases from V and 5 from J; bases not matched to a gene: 4. Germline V CDR1 and CDR2: LNHNV, YYDKDF (reference sequence). The CDR3 totals 14 residues. CDR3: CATSGDRADQPQHF. DNA of the CDR3: TGTGCCACCAGCGGGGACAGGGCCGATCAGCCCCAGCATTTT.

The CDR3 here is CASSLGRLAGTKNIQYF. In DNA form, the CDR3 reads TGTGCCAGCAGCTTAGGACGGCTAGCGGGGACCAAAAACATTCAGTACTTC. The chain couples TRBV7-8 to TRBJ2-4; TRBD2 matches 9 bases. After removal of 1 base from V and 2 bases from J, the junction contained 6 bases not matched to a gene. Germline CDR1 and CDR2: SGHVS and FQNEAQ. The CDR3 runs 17 residues.

CDR3 in amino acids: CASSVAVGDTGELFF. CDR3 bases: TGTGCCAGCAGTGTCGCAGTCGGGGATACCGGGGAGCTGTTTTTT. The chain employs TRBV6-4 and TRBJ2-2; possibly TRBD2 for D (5 bases). The CDR3 contains 15 residues. V was shortened by 4 bases and J by 5 bases, with 14 bases between the two germline ends. Germline V gene sequence: CDR1 MRHNA, CDR2 SNTAGT.

The chain recombines TRBV9 with TRBJ1-2; 9 nucleotides align to TRBD1. V gave up 2 bases and J gave up 4 bases; unmatched junction bases: 6. The CDR3 runs 15 residues. The germline V gene encodes CDR1 SGDLS and CDR2 YYNGEE. CDR3 nucleotide sequence: TGTGCCAGCAGCGTCGTAGGGACAGGGCGCTATGGCTACACCTTC. This gives the protein CASSVVGTGRYGYTF.

The chain joins TRBV7-2 to TRBJ2-4; D might be TRBD2 (6 bases). This CDR3 comprises 16 residues. Deletions cut 3 bases from V and 0 bases from J, with 12 bases between. Germline CDR1 reads SGHTA; CDR2 reads FQGNSA. The CDR3 DNA sequence: TGTGCCAGCAGCTTTACCGGGACTTCAGCCAAAAACATTCAGTACTTC. It specifies CASSFTGTSAKNIQYF.

Comment on this clone: The germline gene is not matched at one end of the junction; a read error may be the cause. V gene TRBV28 combines with J gene TRBJ2-3, with 11 nucleotides matching TRBD2. The CDR3 length is 15 residues. In germline, CDR1 is MDHEN, CDR2 SYDVKM. The CDR3 is CASGLAGGSTDTQYF. The CDR3 DNA is TGTGCCAGCGGTTTAGCGGGAGGGAGCACAGATACGCAGTATTTT.

The rearrangement joins TRBV13 to TRBJ1-6, with D perhaps matching TRBD1 (5 bases). The CDR3 has 16 amino acids. Trimming stripped 2 bases from V and 2 bases from J, with 10 bases between. From germline, CDR1 is PRHDT and CDR2 FYEKMQ (reference sequence). The CDR3: CASSLQAGPYNSPLHF. CDR3 coding DNA: TGTGCCAGCAGCTTACAGGCAGGGCCCTATAATTCACCCCTCCACTTT.

V and J are TRBV7-2 and TRBJ2-1; 10 bases map to TRBD1. The V and J ends lost 5 bases and 8 bases, in that order; junction bases with no gene match: 9. Germline V gene data show CDR1 as SGHTA and CDR2 as FQGNSA. This CDR3 is built from 15 residues. The CDR3, as DNA: TGTGCCAGCAGCACCCGGGACAGGGGTAGTCATGAGCAGTTCTTC. Its protein product is CASSTRDRGSHEQFF. Based on the CDR3 plus reference TRBV7-2 and TRBJ2-1, the full variable domain is GAGVSQSPSNKVTEKGKDVELRCDPISGHTALYWYRQSLGQGLEFLIYFQGNSAPDKSGLPSDRFSAERTGGSVSTLTIQRTQQEDSAVYLCASSTRDRGSHEQFFGPGTRLTVL.